These T cell receptor beta chains were read from a single sample in a study of blood T cell repertoires in COVID-19. The repertoire was sequenced with immunoSEQ multiplex PCR; TCRdb's copy has only in-frame clones and lacks some. This table holds tens of thousands of clones, 80% found once. The specimen was peripheral blood. The receptors were sampled from a man between 65 and 79 years old who had recovered from COVID-19. The CDR3 runs from the conserved cysteine through the conserved F or W. D genes are given only for firm matches. Not every row has a clone size; where given, it reads once, few, many or a size class.

D | J | V | size | DNA | CDR3
TRBD2 | TRBJ2-1 | TRBV11-3 | - | TGTGCCAGCAGCGCCGGGACTAGCGGGGGGAACAATGAGCAGTTCTTC | CASSAGTSGGNNEQFF
TRBD2 | TRBJ2-7 | TRBV6-5 | - | TGTGCCAGCTCGGTGTCTAGCGGGACCAGCGAGCAGTACTTC | CASSVSSGTSEQYF
- | TRBJ2-5 | TRBV6-6 | - | TGTGCCAGCAGTTACTCGGGCGGGGACGAGACCCAGTACTTC | CASSYSGGDETQYF
TRBD1 | TRBJ2-7 | TRBV6-5 | - | TGTGCCAGCAGACAGGGGGTCGAGCAGTACTTC | CASRQGVEQYF
TRBD1 | TRBJ2-5 | TRBV12-3/TRBV12-4 | - | TGTGCCAGCGGGGGACAGCAGGAGACCCAGTACTTC | CASGGQQETQYF
- | TRBJ1-5 | TRBV19 | - | TGTGCCAGTGGGAACAGGGATAATCAGCCCCAGCATTTT | CASGNRDNQPQHF
- | TRBJ1-1 | TRBV15 | - | TGTGCCACCAGCAGAGACAGGGGCGACACTGAAGCTTTCTTT | CATSRDRGDTEAFF
TRBD1 | TRBJ1-1 | TRBV5-1 | - | TGCGCCAGCAGACCGAGGACAGGGAGGGACACTGAAGCTTTCTTT | CASRPRTGRDTEAFF
- | TRBJ2-1 | TRBV15 | few | TGTGCCACCAGCTCCCCGGGACTTCCCCTCCGTGAGCAGTTCTTC | CATSSPGLPLREQFF
- | TRBJ2-5 | TRBV11-2 | - | TGTGCCAGCAGCTTAGAGTGGCAGGTTGGAGAGACCCAGTACTTC | CASSLEWQVGETQYF
- | TRBJ1-1 | TRBV5-1 | few | TGCGCCAGCAGCTTGGACACAGGGAACCTTCGCACTGAAGCTTTCTTT | CASSLDTGNLRTEAFF
TRBD1 | TRBJ2-7 | TRBV28 | - | TGTGCCAGCAGTTTTCCCTCGGGGACAGGCGCCGACGAGCAGTACTTC | CASSFPSGTGADEQYF
- | TRBJ1-5 | TRBV4-2 | - | TGTGCCAGCAGCCAAGATCTAATCGTCCGGGAAGATCAGCCCCAGCATTTT | CASSQDLIVREDQPQHF
- | TRBJ1-6 | TRBV6-5 | once | TGTGCCAGCAACGAGATTTCACCCCTCCACTTT | CASNEISPLHF
- | TRBJ1-2 | TRBV5-4 | - | TGTGCCAGCAGCTCTGGACAGCGAACTAACTATGGCTACACCTTC | CASSSGQRTNYGYTF
- | TRBJ1-2 | TRBV9 | once | TGTGCCAGCAGCGCCACCCTCGGGGGGGCGGGCTACACCTTC | CASSATLGGAGYTF
TRBD1 | TRBJ1-4 | TRBV7-9 | - | TGTGCCAGCAGCTTAGGATGGACAGGCTCCCCGACTAATGAAAAACTGTTTTTT | CASSLGWTGSPTNEKLFF
TRBD2 | TRBJ2-1 | TRBV29-1 | once | TGCAGCGTTGCTCGGCTAGCGGGGGTCAATGAGCAGTTCTTC | CSVARLAGVNEQFF
TRBD1 | TRBJ1-5 | TRBV5-5 | once | TGTGCCAGCAGCTTCGGGACAGGAGATCAGCCCCAGCATTTT | CASSFGTGDQPQHF